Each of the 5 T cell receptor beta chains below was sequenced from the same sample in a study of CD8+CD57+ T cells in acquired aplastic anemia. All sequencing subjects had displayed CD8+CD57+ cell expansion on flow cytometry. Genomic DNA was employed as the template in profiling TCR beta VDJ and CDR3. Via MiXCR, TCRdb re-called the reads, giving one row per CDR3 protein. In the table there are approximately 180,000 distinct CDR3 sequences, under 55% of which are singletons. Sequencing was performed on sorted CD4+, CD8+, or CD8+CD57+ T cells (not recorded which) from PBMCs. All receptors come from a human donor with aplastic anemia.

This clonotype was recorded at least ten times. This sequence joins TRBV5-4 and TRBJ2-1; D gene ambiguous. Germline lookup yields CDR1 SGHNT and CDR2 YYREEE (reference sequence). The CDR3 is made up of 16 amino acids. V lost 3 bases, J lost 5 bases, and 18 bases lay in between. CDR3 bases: TGTGCCAGCAGCTCCATTACAGTTGGCTGGAACAATGAGCAGTTCTTC. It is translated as CASSSITVGWNNEQFF.

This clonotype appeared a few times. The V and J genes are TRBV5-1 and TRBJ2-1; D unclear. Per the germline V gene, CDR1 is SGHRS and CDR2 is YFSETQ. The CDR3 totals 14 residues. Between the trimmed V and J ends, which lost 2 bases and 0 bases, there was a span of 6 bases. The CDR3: CASSLQSSYNEQFF. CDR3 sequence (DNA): TGCGCCAGCAGCTTACAGAGCTCCTACAATGAGCAGTTCTTC.

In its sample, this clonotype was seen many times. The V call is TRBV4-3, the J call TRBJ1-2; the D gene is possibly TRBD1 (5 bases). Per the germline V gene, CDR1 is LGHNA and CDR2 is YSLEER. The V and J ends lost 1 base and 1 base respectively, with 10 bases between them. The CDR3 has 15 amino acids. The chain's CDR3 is CASSQVGGNNYGYTF. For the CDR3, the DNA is TGCGCCAGCAGCCAAGTCGGGGGGAATAACTATGGCTACACCTTC.

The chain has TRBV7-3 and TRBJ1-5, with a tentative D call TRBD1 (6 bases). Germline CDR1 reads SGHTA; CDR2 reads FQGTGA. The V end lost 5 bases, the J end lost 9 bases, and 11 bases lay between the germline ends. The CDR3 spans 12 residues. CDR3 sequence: CASSLGGTPQHF. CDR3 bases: TGTGCCAGCAGCCTAGGGGGGACGCCCCAGCATTTT.

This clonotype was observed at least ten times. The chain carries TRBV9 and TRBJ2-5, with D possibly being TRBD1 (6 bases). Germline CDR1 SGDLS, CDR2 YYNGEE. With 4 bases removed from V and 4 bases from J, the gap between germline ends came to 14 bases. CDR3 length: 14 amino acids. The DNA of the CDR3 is TGTGCCAGCAGCCGATTAACAGGGTCAGAGACCCAGTACTTC. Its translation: CASSRLTGSETQYF.